This T cell receptor beta chain was captured by sequencing in a study of T cells expressing NK-cell markers. For the study at large: All TCR beta repertoires analysed originated from sorted CD3+CD56+NKG2C+, CD3+CD56+NKG2C- and CD3+CD56-NKG2C+ T cells. HCMV seropositivity marked seven of the eight sequenced donors; one was seronegative. Points from the study as a whole: The CD3+CD56-NKG2C+ fraction of a few donors was also led by these clonotypes.

Remarks on this clonotype: Its matching antigen is unknown.

Following a re-call of the 5' RACE reads, TCRdb has one entry per CDR3 protein and lacks DNA. The sample has 350,000 to 450,000 distinct CDR3 sequences. This CDR3 region has 14 residues. The chain has TRBV12-3 or TRBV12-4 and TRBJ2-1; the TCRdb call, TRBD1, lacks DNA for checking. The receptor comes from a man aged 18-75 years in good health. Material: blood T cells: a sorted CD56 or NKG2C T cell subset, CD4+ or CD8+ T cells, or bulk PBMC T cells (not recorded which). CDR3 amino acids: CASSLGTHNNEQFF.